This T cell receptor (beta chain) derives from a study of glioma-infiltrating T cells. The study's findings and limits: Non-neoplastic patients had below-expected tissue-blood divergence, while all gliomas exceeded expectation.

TCR alpha and beta CDR3 regions were amplified from RNA using iRepertoire nested multiplex PCR. Tissue mRNA or PBMC total RNA, about 90-450 ng, went into one-step reverse transcription and amplification. TCRdb re-analysed the multiplex PCR reads in MiXCR, keeping a single row per CDR3 protein. In the table there are 150,000 to 200,000 distinct CDR3 sequences, 30% to 40% of which are singletons. Of note for this clonotype: Its antigen is still unknown. This may be a read error: a much more frequent sequence differs by one nucleotide.

Specimen: glioma tissue, nonneoplastic brain tissue, or PBMCs (not recorded which). This receptor was obtained from a human donor with low-grade glioma or glioblastoma, undergoing nonglioma brain surgery, or in good health (not recorded which).

CDR3 region: CASSLRLNTGAFF. The CDR3 DNA sequence: TGTGCCAGCAGCTTGCGGCTGAACACTGGAGCTTTCTTT. The chain combines TRBV5-8 with TRBJ1-1; D call uncertain. The CDR3 extends over 13 amino acids. Germline-derived CDR1 and CDR2 are SGHTS and YDEGEE.